This entry is about one T cell receptor (beta chain). This clonotype is large (0.1 to 1%). The antigen this receptor binds is unknown. No much larger clonotype is one base removed from it; base qualities were not supplied. CDR1 and CDR2 were assigned from the germline V gene as ENHRY and SYGVKD. The CDR3 spans 13 residues, from the cysteine through the phenylalanine. The only DNA kept is the CDR3, 39 bases in frame from the first base. V and J are truncated by 4 bases and 6 bases respectively, leaving an intervening sequence of 12 bases. This specimen belongs to a study of tumor-infiltrating lymphocytes in glioblastoma multiforme (TCRdb year 2017). Regarding the study in general: The study tested whether intratumoral genomic heterogeneity fosters TIL diversity by jointly investigating somatic mutations, TIL diversity and immune response activity.

The AllPrep DNA/RNA mini kit was used to purify genomic DNA and total RNA at the same time from each of the approximately ten tumor samples. Every RNA sample had an OD 260/280 ratio above 1.9 and an RNA integrity number above 6.5. The paper's findings and limits, for the study overall: The authors noted that sorting T cells into functional subsets, which was not done in the study, would be a future improvement. Generalizability was limited because only one glioblastoma patient was included in the TCR and somatic mutation analysis. RNA-based TCR sequencing may distort clone frequencies because T cells carry unequal numbers of TCR transcripts.

TCRB libraries were constructed from RNA through three rounds of nested multiplex PCR following a modified ARM-PCR protocol with multiple V-beta primers and a C-beta primer. TCRB-specific cDNA was synthesized from approximately 0.54 ug total RNA with ProtoScript II Reverse Transcriptase and a C-beta primer. No unique molecular identifiers were described for the TCRB libraries. In the third PCR, barcodes and adapters were added over roughly 23 cycles with Deep VentR (exo-) polymerase, after which 250-500 bp bands were gel purified. TCRB libraries were sequenced on an Illumina HiSeq 2500 with 250 bp paired-end reads. Concerning the study's data processing: Trimmomatic was used to clean reads, FLASH to merge reads, MiGEC to assign V, D and J segments, and VDJtools to perform the analysis. Repertoire diversity was measured using the Shannon-Wiener diversity index, which was calculated with VDJtools. Using fastp trimming at Q25 and MiXCR clonotype assembly, TCRdb reanalyzed the public sequencing data and kept in-frame beta chains. Rows are combined by CDR3 protein, so each entry shows the most common genes and DNA. The V and J calls, along with clone size, are taken from TCRdb and not from the paper's own processing. The sample table lists about 13,000 distinct CDR3 sequences, approximately 68% of them with a count of one. Of the sample, 25% to 35% falls within the top ten clones.

The sample taken for sequencing was brain tumor tissue. The chain employs TRBV10-3 and TRBJ1-2, with no confidently assigned D gene. The clonotype comes from a male donor with glioblastoma. The bases are TGTGCCATCAGTGCCGCAGCTGGAAATGGCTACACCTTC. Translated, this is CAISAAAGNGYTF.